This T cell receptor (beta chain) was sequenced during a study of metastatic and nonmetastatic thyroid tumors. Study in general: Both malignant and benign thyroid patients supplied peripheral blood and tumor or nodule tissue samples, across which the repertoires of these patients were then compared.

From germline, CDR1 is MNHNS and CDR2 SASEGT. The CDR3 sequence is 14 residues long. About this clone itself: The antigen remains undetermined. At one boundary the junction diverges from the germline segment, which might be a read error.

Study-level results: Malignant thyroid tumors reportedly exceeded benign nodules significantly in TCR beta diversity, with the difference appearing in blood and tumor.

Per the study methods: For papillary thyroid cancer, a distant-metastasis classifier was constructed from CDR3 differences observed across clinicopathological groups. TCRdb re-called the PCR reads through MiXCR. None of the V and J calls come from the authors' own analysis; TCRdb made them. This sample has 33,000 or so clones; about 21% occur once, and the top ten carry 22%. Before thyroid surgery, none of the patients had received any treatment. The specimen sequenced was blood. The clonotype originates from a female donor with papillary thyroid cancer or a benign thyroid nodule (not recorded which). Some clones in this sample may be carry-over from other donors' samples. V gene TRBV6-1 combines with J gene TRBJ2-7, with D perhaps assigned TRBD1 or TRBD2 (5 bases each). The CDR3 nucleotides read TGCGCCAGCAGTAGGGACCCGTCCTCCTACGAGCAGTACTTC. This codes for CASSRDPSSYEQYF.